This is a list of T cell receptor beta chains from one sample in a study of blood T cell repertoires in COVID-19. Assay used: immunoSEQ multiplex PCR; TCRdb lists only in-frame clones, some missing. The sample comprises around 64,000 clones, around 86% of which are singletons, and approximately 11% rests with the top ten. The material sequenced was peripheral blood. These receptors originate from a woman younger than 30 with acute or convalescent COVID-19. Each CDR3 is given with its conserved first and last residue. The D gene is left open where the match is weak. Part of the rows lack a size; the others show once, few, many or a class for expanded clones.

clone size	V gene	D gene	J gene	CDR3 DNA	CDR3 protein
.	TRBV15	.	TRBJ2-7	TGTGCCACCAGCAGAGATACGGGGGGCCCCTACGAGCAGTACTTC	CATSRDTGGPYEQYF
.	TRBV7-2	.	TRBJ2-7	TGTGCCAGCAGCTTAGGAAGCGGAGGCTCCTACGAGCAGTACTTC	CASSLGSGGSYEQYF
.	TRBV10-2	.	TRBJ1-1	TGCGCCAGCATGGAGGGGCCCAACACTGAAGCTTTCTTT	CASMEGPNTEAFF
.	TRBV5-1	.	TRBJ2-5	TGCGCCAGCAGCTTGCCCCCGGACTACCGCCCCCACTTC	CASSLPPDYRPHF
.	TRBV6-9	.	TRBJ1-1	TGTGCCAGCAGTTACTTTGGGGGGGCTACTGAAGCTTTCTTT	CASSYFGGATEAFF
.	TRBV29-1	TRBD1	TRBJ2-5	TGCAGCGTTGAAATGACAGGGAAGGAGACCCAGTACTTC	CSVEMTGKETQYF
.	TRBV7-9	TRBD2	TRBJ2-5	TGTGCCAGCAGCTTAGCGTCGGGAGGGGAAGAGACCCAGTACTTC	CASSLASGGEETQYF
.	TRBV5-1	TRBD1	TRBJ2-3	TGCGCCAGCACCACGGGACAGGGCACAGATACGCAGTATTTT	CASTTGQGTDTQYF
.	TRBV6-5	TRBD1	TRBJ2-1	TGTGCCAGCAGCGCCCTGGACAGGGGGTCGGATGAGCAGTTCTTC	CASSALDRGSDEQFF
.	TRBV5-1	TRBD1	TRBJ2-3	TGCGCCAGCAGCAAGATGTGGGACAGGGACACAGATACGCAGTATTTT	CASSKMWDRDTDTQYF
.	TRBV30	.	TRBJ2-1	TGTGCCTGGACAGTGATCTCCTACAATGAGCAGTTCTTC	CAWTVISYNEQFF
few	TRBV9	.	TRBJ1-2	TGTGCCAGCAGCGTAGCGGCAGGGCCTGCTAACTATGGCTACACCTTC	CASSVAAGPANYGYTF
.	TRBV29-1	.	TRBJ1-1	TGCAGCGCCAAGACAGGAATCAACACTGAAGCTTTCTTT	CSAKTGINTEAFF
.	TRBV3-1/TRBV3-2	.	TRBJ2-5	TGTGCCAGCAGCCAAGAGGAGGGTACACAAGAGACCCAGTACTTC	CASSQEEGTQETQYF
few	TRBV5-1	TRBD2	TRBJ2-7	TGCGCCAGCAGCTTGGTTCTAGCGGGGGGATCCGAGCAGTACTTC	CASSLVLAGGSEQYF
few	TRBV2	TRBD1	TRBJ1-1	TGTGCCAGCAGTGAAACAGGGGCAGGGGGTATGAACACTGAAGCTTTCTTT	CASSETGAGGMNTEAFF
.	TRBV7-2	TRBD1	TRBJ2-1	TGTGCCAGCAGCTTCTCCGCATGGACAGGGTCCTACAATGAGCAGTTCTTC	CASSFSAWTGSYNEQFF
.	TRBV3-1/TRBV3-2	.	TRBJ1-5	TGTGCCAGCAGCCGTGGACAGAACAATCAGCCCCAGCATTTT	CASSRGQNNQPQHF
.	TRBV10-3	TRBD2	TRBJ2-5	TGTGCCATCAGCCAACTAGCGGCCGTCCAAGAGACCCAGTACTTC	CAISQLAAVQETQYF
once	TRBV19	TRBD2	TRBJ2-5	TGTGCCAGTAGCACCGGGACTACCATCCAAGAGACCCAGTACTTC	CASSTGTTIQETQYF
once	TRBV30	TRBD1	TRBJ2-7	TGTGCCTGGAGTGTGGGGCAGGGGACAGGAGAGCAGTACTTC	CAWSVGQGTGEQYF
once	TRBV2	TRBD1	TRBJ2-7	TGTGCCAGCAGTGAACAGGGGGCCGGCTACGAGCAGTACTTC	CASSEQGAGYEQYF
.	TRBV6-5	.	TRBJ2-5	TGTGCCAGCACCCGGGACATTAGTCAAGAGACCCAGTACTTC	CASTRDISQETQYF
.	TRBV6-6	.	TRBJ2-2	TGTGCCAGCAGGGAACGGGGGTCCCACACCGGGGAGCTGTTTTTT	CASRERGSHTGELFF